This T cell receptor (beta chain) appears in the sequencing data of a study of blood T cell repertoires in COVID-19. The CDR3 contains 13 residues. Trimming stripped 5 bases from V and 5 bases from J, with 10 bases between. CDR1 SGHAT and CDR2 FQNNGV come from the germline V gene. In the original processing: By means of reference gene primer amplification, nucleated cell counts were estimated. Measured with immunoSEQ multiplex PCR; TCRdb has only the in-frame clones, and not every one. V and J calls and clone size are as listed in that table; D and trimming were resolved from the DNA. Here the sample spans about 310,000 clones, 90% being singletons. The study drew participants aged roughly 18 to 89 years from 20 to 30 US areas. Participants reported their clinical history, and cohort assignment relied on those reports.

The chain carries TRBV11-2 and TRBJ2-1; D might be TRBD1 (6 bases). Input material: PBMCs or T cells enriched from blood (not recorded which). The clonotype originates from a woman between 18 and 30 years old with acute COVID-19. The CDR3 spells CASSAWTDNEQFF. The CDR3 DNA reads TGTGCCAGCAGCGCCTGGACAGACAATGAGCAGTTCTTC.